This entry features one T cell receptor (beta chain) sequence. What it recognizes is unknown. Sequencing depth was up to 500,000 reads per sample. The data were produced by immunoSEQ multiplex PCR, yet TCRdb's version contains in-frame clones alone and is incomplete. Altogether about 22,000 clones are present, over 60% being singletons, with the ten largest covering about a sixth. The data originate from a study of pediatric ulcerative colitis. Study findings and constraints: All ulcerative colitis patients, but no controls, carried two rectal clonotypes.

Germline CDR1 reads SGHAT; CDR2 reads FQNNGV. This CDR3 is built from 12 residues. The V gene lost 6 bases and the J gene lost 8 bases, with 10 bases spanning the gap. One to two pinch biopsies were taken from the rectum during colonoscopy. Before the diagnostic colonoscopy, ulcerative colitis patients were free of immunosuppressive medication. Sequencing was carried out using gut tissue. V gene TRBV11-2 combines with J gene TRBJ2-2; unclear D gene. The source of this sequence is a boy aged 5-17 years with severe ulcerative colitis. This CDR3 is CASSQISGELFF. As DNA, the CDR3 is TGTGCCAGCAGTCAAATCTCGGGGGAGCTGTTTTTT.